A selection of T cell receptor beta chains follows, all from one sample in a study of blood T cell repertoires in COVID-19. The table came from immunoSEQ multiplex PCR; TCRdb's copy has only in-frame clones and leaves some out. The repertoire holds roughly 250,000 clones, with approximately 86% as singletons. Source material: PBMCs or T cells enriched from blood (not recorded which). The receptors stem from a woman in her forties or fifties who had recovered from COVID-19. CDR3s include the opening cysteine and the closing phenylalanine or tryptophan. A D gene is named only where the DNA matches it firmly.

>TRBV27|-|TRBJ2-6|16
CASSLVSLSGANVLTF
TGTGCCAGCAGTTTGGTCAGTTTATCTGGGGCCAACGTCCTGACTTTC
>TRBV19|-|TRBJ1-5|15
CASSMDRQGRQPQHF
TGTGCCAGTAGTATGGATCGTCAGGGTCGTCAGCCCCAGCATTTT
>TRBV19|-|TRBJ1-3|11
CASSIADTIYF
TGTGCCAGTAGTATAGCGGACACCATATATTTT
>TRBV28|TRBD1|TRBJ2-7|13
CASGNRGTYEQYF
TGTGCCAGCGGAAACAGGGGGACCTACGAGCAGTACTTC
>TRBV4-2|TRBD1|TRBJ1-6|16
CASSQDPGTGNSPLHF
TGTGCCAGCAGCCAAGATCCGGGGACAGGGAATTCACCCCTCCACTTT
>TRBV3-1/TRBV3-2|-|TRBJ2-4|16
CASSQVKRPAKNIQYF
TGTGCCAGCAGCCAAGTTAAGAGGCCGGCCAAAAACATTCAGTACTTC
>TRBV25-1|-|TRBJ1-5|13
CASSEGSNQPQHF
TGTGCCAGCAGTGAGGGCAGCAATCAGCCCCAGCATTTT
>TRBV28|-|TRBJ2-2|17
CASSFIGHTANTGELFF
TGTGCCAGCAGTTTTATAGGACATACGGCGAACACCGGGGAGCTGTTTTTT
>TRBV29-1|-|TRBJ1-5|15
CSVVLTGYGNQPQHF
TGCAGCGTTGTGTTGACTGGGTATGGCAATCAGCCCCAGCATTTT
>TRBV12-3/TRBV12-4|-|TRBJ1-5|13
CASSFGKNQPQHF
TGTGCCAGCAGTTTCGGGAAGAATCAGCCCCAGCATTTT